This T cell receptor (beta chain) was captured in a study of identical twins. Study results and caveats: Out-of-frame beta sequences exhibited a weaker degree of excess twin sharing.

CDR3 length: 12 residues. From germline, CDR1 is MDHEN and CDR2 SYDVKM. Trimming removed 8 bases at V and 5 bases at J, with 12 bases between. Comments on this clonotype: Its specificity is not known.

TCRdb re-called the 5' RACE reads with MiXCR, one entry per CDR3 protein. The sample yields 450,000 to 650,000 distinct CDR3 sequences, roughly 9.5% seen once. The sample also formed part of further work on yellow fever vaccine responses in identical twins.

The sample taken for sequencing was PBMCs. The genes are TRBV28 and TRBJ2-5; TRBD2 is a possible D gene (6 bases). This receptor was identified in a woman between 18 and 30 years old in good health. CDR3 residues: CASAGKVETQYF. Written as DNA, the CDR3 is TGTGCCAGCGCGGGGAAGGTTGAGACCCAGTACTTC.